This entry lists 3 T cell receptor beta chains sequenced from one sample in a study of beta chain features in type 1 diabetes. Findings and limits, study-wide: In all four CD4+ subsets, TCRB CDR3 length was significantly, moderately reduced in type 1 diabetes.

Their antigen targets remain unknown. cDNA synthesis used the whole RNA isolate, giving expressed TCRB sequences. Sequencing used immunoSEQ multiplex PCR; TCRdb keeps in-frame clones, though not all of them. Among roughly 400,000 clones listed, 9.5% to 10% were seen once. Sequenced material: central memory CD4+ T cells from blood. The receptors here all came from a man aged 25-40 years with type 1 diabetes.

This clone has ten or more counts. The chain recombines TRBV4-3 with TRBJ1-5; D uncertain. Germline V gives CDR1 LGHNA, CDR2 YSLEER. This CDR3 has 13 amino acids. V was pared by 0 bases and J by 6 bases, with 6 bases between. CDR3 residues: CASSQDGSQPQHF. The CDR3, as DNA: TGCGCCAGCAGCCAAGATGGCAGTCAGCCCCAGCATTTT.

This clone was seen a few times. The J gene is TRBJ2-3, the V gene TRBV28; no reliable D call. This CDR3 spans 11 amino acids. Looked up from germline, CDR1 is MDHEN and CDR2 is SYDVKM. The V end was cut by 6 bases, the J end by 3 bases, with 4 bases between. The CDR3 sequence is CASRWTDTQYF. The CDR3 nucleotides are TGTGCCAGCAGATGGACAGATACGCAGTATTTT.

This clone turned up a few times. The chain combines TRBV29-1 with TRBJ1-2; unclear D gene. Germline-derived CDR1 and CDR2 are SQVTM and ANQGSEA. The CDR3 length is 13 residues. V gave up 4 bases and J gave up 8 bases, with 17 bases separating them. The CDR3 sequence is CSVVRPAAGGYTF. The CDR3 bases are TGCAGCGTTGTTCGCCCTGCAGCGGGCGGCTACACCTTC.